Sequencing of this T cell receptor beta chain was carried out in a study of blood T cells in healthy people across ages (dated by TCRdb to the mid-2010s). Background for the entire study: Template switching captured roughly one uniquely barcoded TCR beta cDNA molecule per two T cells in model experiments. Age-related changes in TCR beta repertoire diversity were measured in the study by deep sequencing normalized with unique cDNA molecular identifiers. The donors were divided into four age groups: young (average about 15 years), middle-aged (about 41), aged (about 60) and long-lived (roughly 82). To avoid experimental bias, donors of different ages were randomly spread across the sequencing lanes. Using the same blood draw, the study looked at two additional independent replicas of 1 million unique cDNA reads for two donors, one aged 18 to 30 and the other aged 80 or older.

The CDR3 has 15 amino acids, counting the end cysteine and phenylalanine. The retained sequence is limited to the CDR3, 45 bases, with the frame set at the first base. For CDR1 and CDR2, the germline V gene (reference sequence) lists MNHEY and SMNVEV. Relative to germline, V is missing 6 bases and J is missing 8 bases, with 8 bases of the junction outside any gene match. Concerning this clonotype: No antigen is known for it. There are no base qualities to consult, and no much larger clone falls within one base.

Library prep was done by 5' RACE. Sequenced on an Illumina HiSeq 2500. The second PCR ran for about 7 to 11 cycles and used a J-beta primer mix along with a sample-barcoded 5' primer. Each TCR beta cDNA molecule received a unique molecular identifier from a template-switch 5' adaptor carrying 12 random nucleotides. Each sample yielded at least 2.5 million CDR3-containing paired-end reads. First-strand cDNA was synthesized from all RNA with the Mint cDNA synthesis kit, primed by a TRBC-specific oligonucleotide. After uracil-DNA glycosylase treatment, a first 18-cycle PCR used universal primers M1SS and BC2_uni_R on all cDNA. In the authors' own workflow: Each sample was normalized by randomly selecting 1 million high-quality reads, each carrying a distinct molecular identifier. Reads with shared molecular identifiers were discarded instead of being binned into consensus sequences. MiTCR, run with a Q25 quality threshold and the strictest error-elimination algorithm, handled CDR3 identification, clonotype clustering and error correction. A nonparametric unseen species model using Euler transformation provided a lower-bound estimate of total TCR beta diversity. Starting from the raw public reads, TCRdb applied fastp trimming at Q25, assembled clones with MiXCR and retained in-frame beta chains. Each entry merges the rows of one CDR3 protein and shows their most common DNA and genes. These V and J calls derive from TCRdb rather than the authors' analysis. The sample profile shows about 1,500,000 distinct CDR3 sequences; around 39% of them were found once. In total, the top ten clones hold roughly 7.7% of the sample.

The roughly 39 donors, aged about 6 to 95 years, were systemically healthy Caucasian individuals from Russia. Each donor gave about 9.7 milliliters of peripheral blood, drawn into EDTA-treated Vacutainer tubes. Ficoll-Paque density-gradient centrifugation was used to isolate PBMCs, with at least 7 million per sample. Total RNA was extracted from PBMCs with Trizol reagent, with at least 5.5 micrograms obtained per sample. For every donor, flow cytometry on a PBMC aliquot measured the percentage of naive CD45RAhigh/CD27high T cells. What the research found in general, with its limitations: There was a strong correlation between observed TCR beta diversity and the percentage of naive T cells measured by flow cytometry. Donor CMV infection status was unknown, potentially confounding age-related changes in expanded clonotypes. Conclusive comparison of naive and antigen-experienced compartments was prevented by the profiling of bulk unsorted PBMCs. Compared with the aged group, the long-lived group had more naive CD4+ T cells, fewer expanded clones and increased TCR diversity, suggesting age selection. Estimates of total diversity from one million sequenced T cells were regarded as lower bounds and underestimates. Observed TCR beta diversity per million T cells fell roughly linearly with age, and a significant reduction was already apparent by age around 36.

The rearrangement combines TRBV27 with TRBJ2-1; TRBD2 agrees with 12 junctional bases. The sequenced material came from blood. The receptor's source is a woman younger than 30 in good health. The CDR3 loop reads CASRPPSGRAYEQFF. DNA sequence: TGTGCCAGCAGGCCTCCTAGCGGGAGGGCCTATGAGCAGTTCTTC.